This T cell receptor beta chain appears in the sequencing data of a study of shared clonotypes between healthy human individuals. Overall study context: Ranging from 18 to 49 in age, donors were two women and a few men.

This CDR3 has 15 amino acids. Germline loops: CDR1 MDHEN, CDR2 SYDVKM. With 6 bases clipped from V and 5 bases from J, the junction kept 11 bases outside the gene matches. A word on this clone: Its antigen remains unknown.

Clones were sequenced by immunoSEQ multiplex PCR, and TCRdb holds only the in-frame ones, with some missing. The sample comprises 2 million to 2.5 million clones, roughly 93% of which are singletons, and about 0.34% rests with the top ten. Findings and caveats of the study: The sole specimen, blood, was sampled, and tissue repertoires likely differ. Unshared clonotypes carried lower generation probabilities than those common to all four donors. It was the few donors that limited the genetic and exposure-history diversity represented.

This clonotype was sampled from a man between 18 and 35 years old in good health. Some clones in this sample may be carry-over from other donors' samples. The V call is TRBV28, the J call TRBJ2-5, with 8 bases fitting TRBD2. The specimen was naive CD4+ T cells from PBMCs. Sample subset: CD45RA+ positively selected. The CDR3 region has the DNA TGTGCCAGCAGCGGGGGGGAGGGTTCGTGGGAGACCCAGTACTTC. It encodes CASSGGEGSWETQYF.